These 22 T cell receptor beta chains were sequenced from one sample in a study of OX40 agonist ivuxolimab in advanced cancers. The table came from immunoSEQ multiplex PCR; TCRdb's copy has only in-frame clones and leaves some out. Of about 93,000 clones listed, approximately 94% are singletons. The material sequenced was CD4+ or CD8+ T cells sorted from blood, taken in a trial of the OX40 agonist ivuxolimab. The source is an adult with an advanced solid tumor such as melanoma, head and neck, liver or kidney cancer.

This chain joins TRBV19 and TRBJ2-5; D is possibly TRBD1 or TRBD2 (5 bases each). Per germline, CDR1 LNHDA and CDR2 SQIVND (reference sequence). The CDR3 extends over 14 amino acids. Trimming took off 0 bases at V and 3 bases at J, with 8 bases between the two ends. The DNA for the CDR3 is TGTGCCAGTAGTATAGATCGAGGGGAAGAGACCCAGTACTTC. Protein: CASSIDRGEETQYF. Filled out from reference TRBV19 and TRBJ2-5, the complete variable domain reads DGGITQSPKYLFRKEGQNVTLSCEQNLNHDAMYWYRQDPGQGLRLIYYSQIVNDFQKGDIAEGYSVSREKKESFPLTVTSAQKNPTAFYLCASSIDRGEETQYFGPGTRLLVL.

The chain carries TRBV7-6 and TRBJ1-1; D perhaps matches TRBD1 (6 bases). In germline, CDR1 is SGHVS, CDR2 FNYEAQ. The CDR3 consists of 16 residues. Trimming took off 5 bases at V and 5 bases at J, with 21 bases between the two ends. CDR3 residues: CASSPATRGGWTEAFF. CDR3 nucleotides: TGTGCCAGCAGCCCCGCAACCAGGGGCGGGTGGACTGAAGCTTTCTTT.

The chain couples TRBV14 to TRBJ2-1; D is unresolved. The CDR3 extends over 15 amino acids. With 1 base removed from V and 5 bases from J, the gap between germline ends came to 12 bases. Germline CDR1 reads SGHDN; CDR2 reads FVKESK. The CDR3 region is CASSQGSFRDNEQFF. As DNA, the CDR3 is TGTGCCAGCAGCCAAGGGTCTTTCCGAGACAATGAGCAGTTCTTC.

The chain joins TRBV28 to TRBJ2-7; a possible D gene is TRBD2 (6 bases). The CDR3 runs to 10 residues. Germline assignment: CDR1 MDHEN and CDR2 SYDVKM. Written as DNA, the CDR3 is TGTGCATCGGGGGTCTACGAGCAGTACTTC. The encoded protein is CASGVYEQYF.

This chain joins TRBV11-2 and TRBJ1-1; perhaps TRBD1 as D (5 bases). Between the trimmed V and J ends, which lost 2 bases and 2 bases, there was a span of 12 bases. CDR1 and CDR2 (germline): SGHAT, FQNNGV. The CDR3 totals 15 residues. The CDR3 protein is CASSLRPTDNTEAFF. The CDR3 coding sequence is TGTGCCAGCAGCTTAAGGCCGACAGATAACACTGAAGCTTTCTTT.

The V call is TRBV14, the J call TRBJ2-1; D remains unclear. CDR3 length: 17 amino acids. Per germline, CDR1 SGHDN and CDR2 FVKESK. Trimming cost V 2 bases and J 0 bases, with 14 bases left between them. CDR3 nucleotides: TGTGCCAGCAGCCAACAAGTGTCAACGTACTCCTACAATGAGCAGTTCTTC. Protein: CASSQQVSTYSYNEQFF.

The gene calls are TRBV2 and TRBJ2-4; 7 bases fit TRBD1. Trimming took 4 bases from V and 1 from J; bases not matched to a gene: 4. This CDR3 has 15 amino acids. The germline gives CDR1 SNHLY, CDR2 FYNNEI. This CDR3 reads CASSVVTGAKNIQYF. CDR3 sequence (DNA): TGTGCCAGCAGTGTCGTGACAGGGGCCAAAAACATTCAGTACTTC.

This clone was recorded only once. The V gene is TRBV5-5, the J gene TRBJ1-1; no definite D call. The CDR3 length is 14 residues. Germline loops: CDR1 SGHKS, CDR2 YYEKEE (reference sequence). The V end was cut by 3 bases, the J end by 7 bases, with 16 bases between. CDR3: CASSYRELLGEAFF. Written as DNA, the CDR3 is TGTGCCAGCAGCTACCGGGAGCTACTGGGTGAAGCTTTCTTT.

The rearrangement joins TRBV27 to TRBJ1-1; the match to TRBD1 covers 8 bases. The V segment lost 5 bases and the J segment 1 base; nucleotides outside the gene matches: 3. Germline lookup yields CDR1 MNHEY and CDR2 SMNVEV (reference sequence). The CDR3 contains 14 residues. The CDR3 protein is CASSVGQGNTEAFF. The CDR3 nucleotides are TGTGCCAGCAGTGTTGGACAGGGGAACACTGAAGCTTTCTTT.

V usage is TRBV23-1 and J usage is TRBJ1-5, with D unclear. TRBV23-1 is classed as an ORF, of uncertain function. CDR3 size: 15 residues. Between the trimmed V and J ends, which lost 4 bases and 7 bases, there was a span of 17 bases. The DNA for the CDR3 is TGCGCCAGCAGTCGGGTTTGGGAAGTTCCACAGCCCCAGCATTTT. Encoded protein: CASSRVWEVPQPQHF.

The chain links TRBV11-2 to TRBJ2-7, with D unresolved. Looked up from germline, CDR1 is SGHAT and CDR2 is FQNNGV. The CDR3 covers 12 residues. V lost 5 bases, J lost 4 bases, and 9 bases lay in between. The CDR3 DNA reads TGTGCCAGCAGCCCCTCGCAGTACGAGCAGTACTTC. It specifies CASSPSQYEQYF.

V gene TRBV7-6 combines with J gene TRBJ1-1, with unresolved D. V dropped 1 base and J dropped 1 base, with 7 bases sitting between them. The CDR3 totals 14 residues. Per germline, CDR1 SGHVS and CDR2 FNYEAQ. In nucleotides, the CDR3 is TGTGCCAGCAGCTTAGGGGTGGGGAACACTGAAGCTTTCTTT. Protein: CASSLGVGNTEAFF.

This clone was recorded once. The chain recombines TRBV28 with TRBJ2-7, with D hard to call. Deletions cut 4 bases from V and 3 bases from J, with 13 bases between. Germline V gene sequence: CDR1 MDHEN, CDR2 SYDVKM. CDR3 length equals 14 residues. CDR3 nucleotides: TGTGCCAGCAGTTCAGGTGAACCCCTCTACGAGCAGTACTTC. It specifies CASSSGEPLYEQYF.

The chain has TRBV2 and TRBJ1-5, with 9 bases matching TRBD1. This CDR3 is built from 15 residues. Trimming removed 8 bases from V and 2 bases from J; junction bases left unmatched: 7. Germline V CDR1 and CDR2: SNHLY, FYNNEI. CDR3 nucleotide sequence: TGTGCCAGCTCGCCGACAGGGGGAGGCAATCAGCCCCAGCATTTT. Its translation is CASSPTGGGNQPQHF.

This sequence joins TRBV5-4 and TRBJ1-2, with 11 nucleotides matching TRBD1. The V segment lost 3 bases and the J segment 4 bases; nucleotides outside the gene matches: 5. The germline gives CDR1 SGHNT, CDR2 YYREEE (reference sequence). This CDR3 is 15 amino acids long. CDR3: CASSSGQGAVYGYTF. The CDR3 coding sequence is TGTGCCAGCAGCTCCGGACAGGGGGCTGTCTATGGCTACACCTTC.

With regard to this clone: The sample carries other DNA sequences with the same CDR3. The chain has TRBV27 and TRBJ2-2; D ambiguous. Between the trimmed V and J ends, which lost 8 bases and 2 bases, there was a span of 18 bases. CDR1 MNHEY and CDR2 SMNVEV come from the germline V gene (reference sequence). The CDR3 loop spans 16 amino acids. CDR3 DNA: TGTGCCAGCGGAACGCTAGGCTCCCTCAACACCGGGGAGCTGTTTTTT. As protein: CASGTLGSLNTGELFF.

This chain uses TRBV18 with TRBJ1-6; D is possibly TRBD1 (5 bases). The CDR3 covers 21 residues. Germline V CDR1 and CDR2: KGHSH, LQKENI. Trimming removed 8 bases from V and 0 bases from J, with 29 bases in between. CDR3 sequence: CASTSLSTASQGSSYNSPLHF. CDR3 nucleotide sequence: TGTGCCAGCACCAGCCTGTCTACAGCCTCCCAGGGAAGCTCCTATAATTCACCCCTCCACTTT.

The gene calls are TRBV5-1 and TRBJ2-3; D perhaps matches TRBD2 (5 bases). This CDR3 is built from 15 residues. The germline V and J ends were trimmed by 4 bases and 0 bases, with 12 bases remaining between them. Germline CDR1 and CDR2: SGHRS and YFSETQ. CDR3 amino acids: CASSDPERSTDTQYF. For the CDR3, the DNA is TGCGCCAGCAGCGACCCTGAGCGGAGCACAGATACGCAGTATTTT.

Only one count was recorded for this clone. The chain recombines TRBV27 with TRBJ2-7; no clear D gene. CDR3 length equals 13 residues. CDR1 MNHEY and CDR2 SMNVEV come from the germline V gene (reference sequence). Trimming shortened V by 3 bases and J by 3 bases, and 9 bases separated the two germline ends. CDR3 loop: CASSFSVRYEQYF. Here the CDR3 DNA reads TGTGCCAGCAGTTTCTCAGTTCGCTACGAGCAGTACTTC.

The chain uses TRBV4-3 and TRBJ2-2; 7 positions match TRBD1. In germline, CDR1 is LGHNA, CDR2 YSLEER. This CDR3 comprises 15 residues. V shed 4 bases, J shed 5 bases, and the junction held 7 bases outside the gene matches. In DNA, the CDR3 is TGCGCCAGCAGCCCGTACAGGGGTAGAACCGGGGAGCTGTTTTTT. It is translated as CASSPYRGRTGELFF.

The CDR3 DNA reads TGTGCCAGCAGCGCCTTTCCCGGAAGGGCCGGGGAGCTGTTTTTT. It translates to CASSAFPGRAGELFF. This chain joins TRBV7-9 and TRBJ2-2, with unresolved D. This CDR3 is built from 15 residues. Between the trimmed V and J ends, which lost 5 bases and 6 bases, there was a span of 16 bases. The germline CDR1 and CDR2 sequences are SEHNR and FQNEAQ (reference sequence).

This chain connects TRBV7-2 to TRBJ2-1; 12 bases align to TRBD2. V was clipped by 7 bases and J by 8 bases; unmatched bases: 12. CDR1 and CDR2 (germline): SGHTA, FQGNSA. This CDR3 is built from 16 residues. CDR3 sequence (DNA): TGTGCCAGCAACTCTTGGTGGACTAGCGGGATCGATGAGCAGTTCTTC. This translates into CASNSWWTSGIDEQFF.